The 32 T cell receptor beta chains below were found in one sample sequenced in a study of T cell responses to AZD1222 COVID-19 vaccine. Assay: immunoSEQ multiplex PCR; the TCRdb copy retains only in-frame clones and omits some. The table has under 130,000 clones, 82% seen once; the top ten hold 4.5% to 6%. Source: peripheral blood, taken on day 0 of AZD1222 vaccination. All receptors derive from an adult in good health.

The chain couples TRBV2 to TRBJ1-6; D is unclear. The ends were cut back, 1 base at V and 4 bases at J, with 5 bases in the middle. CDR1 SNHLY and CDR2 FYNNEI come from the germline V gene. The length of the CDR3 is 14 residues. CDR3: CASSEVSYNSPLHF. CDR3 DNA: TGTGCCAGCAGTGAAGTCAGTTATAATTCACCCCTCCACTTT.

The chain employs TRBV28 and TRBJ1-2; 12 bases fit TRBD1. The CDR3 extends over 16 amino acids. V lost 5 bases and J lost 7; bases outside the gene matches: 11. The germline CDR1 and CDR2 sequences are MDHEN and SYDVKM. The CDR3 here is CASSVPGQGAVGGYTF. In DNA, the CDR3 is TGTGCCAGCAGTGTGCCGGGACAGGGGGCAGTGGGTGGCTACACCTTC.

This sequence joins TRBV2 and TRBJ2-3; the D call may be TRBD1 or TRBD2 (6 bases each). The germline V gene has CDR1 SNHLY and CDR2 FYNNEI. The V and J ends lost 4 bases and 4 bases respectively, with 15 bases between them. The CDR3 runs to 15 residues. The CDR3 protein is CASSVGGGLADTQYF. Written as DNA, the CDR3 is TGTGCCAGCAGTGTAGGTGGGGGGCTGGCAGATACGCAGTATTTT.

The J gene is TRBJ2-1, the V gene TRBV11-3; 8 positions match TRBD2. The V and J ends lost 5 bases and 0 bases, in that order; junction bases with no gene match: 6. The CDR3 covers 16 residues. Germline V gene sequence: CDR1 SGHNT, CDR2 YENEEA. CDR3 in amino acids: CASSPGGENSYNEQFF. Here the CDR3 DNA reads TGTGCCAGCAGCCCCGGGGGGGAGAACTCCTACAATGAGCAGTTCTTC.

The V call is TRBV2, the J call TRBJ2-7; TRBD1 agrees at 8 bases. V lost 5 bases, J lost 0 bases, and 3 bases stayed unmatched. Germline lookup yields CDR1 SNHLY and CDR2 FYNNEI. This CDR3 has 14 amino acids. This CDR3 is CASSRTGGSYEQYF. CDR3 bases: TGTGCCAGCAGTCGCACAGGGGGCTCCTACGAGCAGTACTTC.

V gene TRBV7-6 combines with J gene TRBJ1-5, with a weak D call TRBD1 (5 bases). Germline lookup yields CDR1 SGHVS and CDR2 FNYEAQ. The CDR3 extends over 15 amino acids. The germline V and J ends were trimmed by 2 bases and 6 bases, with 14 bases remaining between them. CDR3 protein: CASSLKWGGSQPQHF. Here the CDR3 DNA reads TGTGCCAGCAGCTTAAAGTGGGGGGGAAGTCAGCCCCAGCATTTT.

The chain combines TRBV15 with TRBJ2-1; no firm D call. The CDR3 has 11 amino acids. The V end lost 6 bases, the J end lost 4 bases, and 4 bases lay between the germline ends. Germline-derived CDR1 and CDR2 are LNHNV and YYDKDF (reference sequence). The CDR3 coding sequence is TGTGCCACCAGGGAGTACAATGAGCAGTTCTTC. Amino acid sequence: CATREYNEQFF.

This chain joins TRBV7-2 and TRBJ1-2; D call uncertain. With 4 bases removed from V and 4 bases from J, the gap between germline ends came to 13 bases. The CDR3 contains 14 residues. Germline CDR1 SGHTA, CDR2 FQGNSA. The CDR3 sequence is CASSSQMATYGYTF. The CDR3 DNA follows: TGTGCCAGCAGCTCCCAGATGGCGACCTATGGCTACACCTTC.

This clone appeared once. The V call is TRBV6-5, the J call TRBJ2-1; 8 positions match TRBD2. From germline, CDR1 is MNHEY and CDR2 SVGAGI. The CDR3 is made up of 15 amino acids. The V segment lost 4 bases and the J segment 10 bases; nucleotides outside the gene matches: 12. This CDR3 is CASSSGTRFTLEQFF. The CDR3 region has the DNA TGTGCCAGCAGTTCGGGGACTAGATTCACCCTAGAGCAGTTCTTC.

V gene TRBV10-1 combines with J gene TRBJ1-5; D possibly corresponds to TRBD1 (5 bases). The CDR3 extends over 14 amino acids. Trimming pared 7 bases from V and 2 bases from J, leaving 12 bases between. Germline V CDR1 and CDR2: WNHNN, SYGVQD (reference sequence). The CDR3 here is CASTGGRGNQPQHF. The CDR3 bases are TGCGCCAGCACGGGGGGTCGAGGCAATCAGCCCCAGCATTTT.

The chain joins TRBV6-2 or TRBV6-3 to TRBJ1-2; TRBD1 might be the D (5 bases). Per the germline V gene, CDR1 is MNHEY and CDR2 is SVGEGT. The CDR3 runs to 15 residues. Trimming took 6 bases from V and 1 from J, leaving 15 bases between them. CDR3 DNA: TGTGCCAGCAGCAACACCCGGGACGGTAACTATGGCTACACCTTC. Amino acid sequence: CASSNTRDGNYGYTF.

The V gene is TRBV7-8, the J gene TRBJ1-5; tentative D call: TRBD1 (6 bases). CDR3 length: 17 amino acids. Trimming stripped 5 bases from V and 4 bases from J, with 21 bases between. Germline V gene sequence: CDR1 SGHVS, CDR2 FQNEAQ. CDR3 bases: TGTGCCAGCAGCCCCGCTACCAGCCAGGGGACAAATCAGCCCCAGCATTTT. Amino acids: CASSPATSQGTNQPQHF.

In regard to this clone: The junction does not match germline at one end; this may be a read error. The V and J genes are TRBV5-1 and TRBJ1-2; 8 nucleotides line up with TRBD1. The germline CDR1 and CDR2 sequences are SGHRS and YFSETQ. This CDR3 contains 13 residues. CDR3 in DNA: TGCGCCAGCAGCTTGTTGGGACAGGACTTACCAAGGTTC. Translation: CASSLLGQDLPRF.

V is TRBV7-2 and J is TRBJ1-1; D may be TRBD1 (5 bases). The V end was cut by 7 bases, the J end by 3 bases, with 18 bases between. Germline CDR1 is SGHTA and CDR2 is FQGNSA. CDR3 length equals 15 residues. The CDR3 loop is CASTELRGWDTEAFF. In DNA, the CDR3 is TGTGCCAGCACCGAGCTAAGGGGCTGGGACACTGAAGCTTTCTTT. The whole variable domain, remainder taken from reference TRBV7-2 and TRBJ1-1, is GAGVSQSPSNKVTEKGKDVELRCDPISGHTALYWYRQSLGQGLEFLIYFQGNSAPDKSGLPSDRFSAERTGGSVSTLTIQRTQQEDSAVYLCASTELRGWDTEAFFGQGTRLTVV.

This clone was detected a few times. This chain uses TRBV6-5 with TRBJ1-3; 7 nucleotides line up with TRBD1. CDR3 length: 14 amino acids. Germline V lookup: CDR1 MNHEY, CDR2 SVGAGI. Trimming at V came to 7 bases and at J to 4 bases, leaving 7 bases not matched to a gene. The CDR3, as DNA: TGTGCCAGCAATACGGGACAGTTGGGAAACACCATATATTTT. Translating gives CASNTGQLGNTIYF.

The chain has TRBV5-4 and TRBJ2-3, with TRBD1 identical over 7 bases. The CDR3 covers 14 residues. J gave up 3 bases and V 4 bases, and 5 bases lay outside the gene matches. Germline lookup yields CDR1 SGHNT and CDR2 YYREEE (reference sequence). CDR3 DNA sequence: TGTGCCAGCAGCCCGACAGGGCGAACAGATACGCAGTATTTT. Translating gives CASSPTGRTDTQYF. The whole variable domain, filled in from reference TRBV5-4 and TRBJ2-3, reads ETGVTQSPTHLIKTRGQQVTLRCSSQSGHNTVSWYQQALGQGPQFIFQYYREEENGRGNFPPRFSGLQFPNYSSELNVNALELDDSALYLCASSPTGRTDTQYFGPGTRLTVL.

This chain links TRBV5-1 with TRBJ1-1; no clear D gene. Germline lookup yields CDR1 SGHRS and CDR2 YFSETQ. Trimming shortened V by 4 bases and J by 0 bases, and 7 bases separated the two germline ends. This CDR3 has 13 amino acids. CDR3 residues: CASSTALNTEAFF. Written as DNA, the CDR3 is TGCGCCAGCAGCACGGCCCTGAACACTGAAGCTTTCTTT.

The DNA for the CDR3 is TGTGCCAGCAGCTTAGGCCAGGGTGGTTACGAGCAGTACTTC. Encoded protein: CASSLGQGGYEQYF. V and J are TRBV7-8 and TRBJ2-7, with D tentatively TRBD1 (5 bases). Trimming stripped 1 base from V and 4 bases from J, with 11 bases between. The CDR3 has 14 residues. CDR1 and CDR2 (germline): SGHVS, FQNEAQ.

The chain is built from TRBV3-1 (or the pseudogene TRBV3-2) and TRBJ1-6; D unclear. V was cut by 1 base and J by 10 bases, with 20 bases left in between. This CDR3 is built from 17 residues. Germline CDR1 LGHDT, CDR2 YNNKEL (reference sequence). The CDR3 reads CASSQGDLKLFGSPLHF. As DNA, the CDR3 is TGTGCCAGCAGCCAAGGGGATCTTAAACTTTTCGGGTCACCCCTCCACTTT.

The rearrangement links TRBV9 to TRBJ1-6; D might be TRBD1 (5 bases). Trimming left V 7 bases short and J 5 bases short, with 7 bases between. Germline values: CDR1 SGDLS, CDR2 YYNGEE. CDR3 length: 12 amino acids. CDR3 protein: CASGTNNSPLHF. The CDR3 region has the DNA TGTGCCAGCGGGACCAATAATTCACCCCTCCACTTT.

The CDR3, as DNA: TGCGCCAGGACTAGTCAATCCTTTCAAGCCAGAGGTGAGCAGTACTTC. This gives the protein CARTSQSFQARGEQYF. V gene TRBV4-3 combines with J gene TRBJ2-7; the D gene is possibly TRBD2 (6 bases). The germline CDR1 and CDR2 sequences are LGHNA and YSLEER. Trimming left V 9 bases short and J 7 bases short, with 28 bases between. There are 16 residues in the CDR3.

The CDR3 DNA follows: TGTGCCAGCAGCTTCCCTGACAGGCCCCTTGGGGCCCAGTACTTC. Translating gives CASSFPDRPLGAQYF. This chain links TRBV5-4 with TRBJ2-5; D possibly corresponds to TRBD1 (6 bases). The length of the CDR3 is 15 residues. Germline CDR1 SGHNT, CDR2 YYREEE (reference sequence). The V and J ends lost 2 bases and 9 bases respectively, with 20 bases between them.

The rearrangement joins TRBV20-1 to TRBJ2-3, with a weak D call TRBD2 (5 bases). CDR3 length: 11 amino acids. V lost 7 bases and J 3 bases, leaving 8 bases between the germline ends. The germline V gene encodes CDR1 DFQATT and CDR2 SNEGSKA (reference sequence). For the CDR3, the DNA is TGCAGTGTCCTAGCAACAGATACGCAGTATTTT. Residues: CSVLATDTQYF.

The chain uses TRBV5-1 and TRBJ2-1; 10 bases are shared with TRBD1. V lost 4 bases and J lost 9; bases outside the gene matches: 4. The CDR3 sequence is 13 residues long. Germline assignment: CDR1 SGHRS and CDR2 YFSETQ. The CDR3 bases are TGCGCCAGCAGCGCCCGGGACAGGGGTGAGCAGTTCTTC. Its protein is CASSARDRGEQFF.

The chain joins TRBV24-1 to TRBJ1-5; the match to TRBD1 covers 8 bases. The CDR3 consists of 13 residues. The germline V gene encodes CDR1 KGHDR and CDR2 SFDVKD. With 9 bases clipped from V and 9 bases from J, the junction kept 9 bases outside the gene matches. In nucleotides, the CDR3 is TGTGCCACCCCAAACAGGGGGAAGGGGCCCCAGCATTTT. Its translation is CATPNRGKGPQHF.

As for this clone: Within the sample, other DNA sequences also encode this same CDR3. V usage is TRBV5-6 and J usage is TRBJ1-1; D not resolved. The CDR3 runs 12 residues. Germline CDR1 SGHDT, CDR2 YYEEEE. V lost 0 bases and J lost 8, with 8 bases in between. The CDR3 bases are TGTGCCAGCAGCTTGGCATGGGGAGAAGCTTTCTTT. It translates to CASSLAWGEAFF. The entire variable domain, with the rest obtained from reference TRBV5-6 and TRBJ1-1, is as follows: DAGVTQSPTHLIKTRGQQVTLRCSPKSGHDTVSWYQQALGQGPQFIFQYYEEEERQRGNFPDRFSGHQFPNYSSELNVNALLLGDSALYLCASSLAWGEAFFGQGTRLTVV.

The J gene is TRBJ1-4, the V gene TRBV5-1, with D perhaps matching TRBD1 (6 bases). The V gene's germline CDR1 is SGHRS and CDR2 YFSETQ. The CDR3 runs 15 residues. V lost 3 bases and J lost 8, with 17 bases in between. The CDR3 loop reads CASSSTGFLREKLFF. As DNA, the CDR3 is TGCGCCAGCAGCTCCACAGGGTTTTTACGCGAAAAACTGTTTTTT.

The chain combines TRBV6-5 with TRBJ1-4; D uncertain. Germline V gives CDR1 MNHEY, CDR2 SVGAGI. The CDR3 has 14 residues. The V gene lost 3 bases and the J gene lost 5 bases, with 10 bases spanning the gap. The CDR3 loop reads CASSYFADNEKLFF. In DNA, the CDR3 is TGTGCCAGCAGTTATTTTGCGGACAATGAAAAACTGTTTTTT.

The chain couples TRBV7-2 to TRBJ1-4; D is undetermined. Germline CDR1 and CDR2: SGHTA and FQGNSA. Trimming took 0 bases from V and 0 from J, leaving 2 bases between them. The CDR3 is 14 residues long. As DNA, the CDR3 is TGTGCCAGCAGCTTAGCTGCAACTAATGAAAAACTGTTTTTT. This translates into CASSLAATNEKLFF.

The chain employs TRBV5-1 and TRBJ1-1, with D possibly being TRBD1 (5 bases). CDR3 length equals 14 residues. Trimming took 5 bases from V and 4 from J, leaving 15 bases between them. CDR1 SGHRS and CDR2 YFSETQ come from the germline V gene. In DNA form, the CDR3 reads TGCGCCAGCAGGTCGAGGGGTAGGGTCACTGAAGCTTTCTTT. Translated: CASRSRGRVTEAFF.

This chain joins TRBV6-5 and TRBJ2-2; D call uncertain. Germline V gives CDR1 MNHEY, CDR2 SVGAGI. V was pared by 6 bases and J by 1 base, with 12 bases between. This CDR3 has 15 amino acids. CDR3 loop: CASRVTLQNTGELFF. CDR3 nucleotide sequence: TGTGCCAGCAGAGTGACACTACAGAACACCGGGGAGCTGTTTTTT.

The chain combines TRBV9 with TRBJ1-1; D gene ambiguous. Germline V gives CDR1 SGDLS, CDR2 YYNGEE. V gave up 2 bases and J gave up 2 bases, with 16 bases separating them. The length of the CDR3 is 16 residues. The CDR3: CASSVDVGGLNTEAFF. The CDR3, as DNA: TGTGCCAGCAGCGTGGACGTAGGCGGACTAAACACTGAAGCTTTCTTT. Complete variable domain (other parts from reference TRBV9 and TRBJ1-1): DSGVTQTPKHLITATGQRVTLRCSPRSGDLSVYWYQQSLDQGLQFLIQYYNGEERAKGNILERFSAQQFPDLHSELNLSSLELGDSALYFCASSVDVGGLNTEAFFGQGTRLTVV.